The clone carrying this T cell receptor beta chain was counted between two and nine times. Its cognate antigen is unknown. This sample is part of a study of post-analysis software for immune sequencing data. Looking at the study overall: Patients with relapsing-remitting, secondary progressive and progressive-relapsing multiple sclerosis courses were all represented. Study conclusions and caveats: Patients had higher frequencies than controls of five or six TRBV segments, including TRBV5-6, TRBV5-1 and TRBV20-1. Significantly lower normalized Chao1 diversity was seen in multiple sclerosis patients than in controls. F measure showed strong co-clustering of same-batch samples.

The CDR3 extends over 12 amino acids. V dropped 2 bases and J dropped 9; count of bases not matched to a gene: 5. Germline V gene sequence: CDR1 SQVTM, CDR2 ANQGSEA. Unique molecular identifiers were carried by the TCR beta cDNA libraries. TCRdb used MiXCR to reprocess the PCR reads, holding one entry per CDR3 protein. The sample records almost 700,000 distinct CDR3 sequences, more than 50% being singletons. Source material: blood. The chain combines TRBV29-1 with TRBJ2-5, with TRBD2 matching 8 bases. This TCR was sampled from a girl aged 2 to 9 with multiple sclerosis. The CDR3 nucleotides are TGCAGCGTTGAAAGGCGGGAGGCGTCCCAGTACTTC. Translated: CSVERREASQYF.